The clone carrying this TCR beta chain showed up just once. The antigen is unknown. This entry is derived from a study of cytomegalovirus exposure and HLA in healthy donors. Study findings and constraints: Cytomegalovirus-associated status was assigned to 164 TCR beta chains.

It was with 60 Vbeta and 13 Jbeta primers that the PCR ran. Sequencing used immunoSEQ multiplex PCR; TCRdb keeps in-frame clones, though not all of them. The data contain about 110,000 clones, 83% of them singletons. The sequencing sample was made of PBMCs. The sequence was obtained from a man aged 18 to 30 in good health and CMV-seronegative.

The CDR3 DNA follows: TGTGCCAGCGTACTAGCGGATAGCACAGATACGCAGTATTTT. Encoded protein: CASVLADSTDTQYF. The chain couples TRBV7-9 to TRBJ2-3; 8 positions agree with TRBD2. The CDR3 is 14 amino acids. The V gene end was trimmed by 8 bases and the J gene end by 0 bases; junction bases not matched to a gene: 4. CDR1 and CDR2 (germline): SEHNR, FQNEAQ (reference sequence).